These 24 T cell receptor beta chains originate from one sample sequenced in a study of prognosis after radiotherapy for stage I lung cancer. The TCR beta CDR3 region was amplified from genomic DNA, with two rounds of multiplex PCR being used for the amplification. Primers (each specific to one TRBV or TRBJ gene) were used in first-round PCR. Via MiXCR, TCRdb re-called the multiplex PCR reads, giving one row per CDR3 protein. This sample carries 20,000 to 30,000 distinct CDR3 sequences, about 40% of them seen once, and the ten largest clones take roughly a fifth. Source: PBMCs, taken before or after stereotactic body radiation therapy (not recorded which). These receptors were collected from a donor over 45 with non-small cell lung cancer.

In this sample, this clonotype is medium-sized. CDR3 nucleotides: TGTGCCAGCAGTTTAAGGTCAGGGGGCGCGGACCGCTATGGCTACACCTTC. As protein: CASSLRSGGADRYGYTF. The genes are TRBV27 and TRBJ1-2, with 8 bases lining up with TRBD1. Unmatched junction bases numbered 12, after V lost 2 bases and J lost 4 bases. The CDR3 runs to 17 residues. Germline assignment: CDR1 MNHEY and CDR2 SMNVEV (reference sequence).

This chain joins TRBV5-1 and TRBJ2-7, with D possibly being TRBD1 (6 bases). V was cut by 5 bases and J by 7 bases, with 13 bases left in between. There are 12 residues in the CDR3. CDR1 and CDR2 from the germline V gene are SGHRS and YFSETQ. CDR3 region: CASSPTGREQYF. The CDR3 DNA follows: TGCGCCAGCAGTCCGACAGGAAGGGAGCAGTACTTC.

In the case of this clonotype: This may arise from a read error, as a much more abundant clone is one base away. The chain combines TRBV25-1 with TRBJ2-5; 9 bases are shared with TRBD2. This CDR3 has 15 amino acids. Per the germline V gene, CDR1 is MGHDK and CDR2 is SYGVNS. V lost 10 bases to trimming and J lost 5 bases; unmatched junction nucleotides: 14. CDR3 in DNA: TGTGCCACCCAGTGGGGCGGGAGGGTGCGGGAGACCCAGTACTTC. This encodes CATQWGGRVRETQYF.

V usage is TRBV12-5 and J usage is TRBJ1-1, with D unclear. The ends were cut back, 7 bases at V and 7 bases at J, with 13 bases in the middle. The germline CDR1 and CDR2 sequences are LGHNT and FRNRAP. This CDR3 is built from 12 residues. The CDR3: CASVPPSGEAFF. The CDR3 nucleotides read TGTGCTAGTGTCCCTCCATCCGGTGAAGCTTTCTTT. The whole variable domain, filled in from reference TRBV12-5 and TRBJ1-1, reads DARVTQTPRHKVTEMGQEVTMRCQPILGHNTVFWYRQTMMQGLELLAYFRNRAPLDDSGMPKDRFSAEMPDATLATLKIQPSEPRDSAVYFCASVPPSGEAFFGQGTRLTVV.

V is TRBV20-1 and J is TRBJ2-7; TRBD2 matches at 9 bases. The CDR3 runs to 13 residues. Germline CDR1 is DFQATT and CDR2 is SNEGSKA (reference sequence). The CDR3 coding sequence is TGCATTGCATTAGCGGGAGTGCTCTACGAGCAGTACTTC. It yields the protein CIALAGVLYEQYF.

This clonotype was seen a single time. A far larger clone lies a single base away; this is likely a read error. This chain joins TRBV7-9 and TRBJ2-7; 7 bases fit TRBD2. This CDR3 is built from 15 residues. From germline, CDR1 is SEHNR and CDR2 FQNEAQ (reference sequence). CDR3 in amino acids: CASSPTPGGGYGQYF. The CDR3 DNA is TGTGCCAGCAGCCCCACCCCGGGAGGAGGCTACGGGCAGTACTTC.

This clonotype has a count of ten or more. The J gene is TRBJ1-1, the V gene TRBV5-1; the D is unclear. The V end was cut by 4 bases, the J end by 1 base, with 17 bases between. Germline CDR1 is SGHRS and CDR2 is YFSETQ. The CDR3 runs to 16 residues. CDR3 DNA sequence: TGCGCCAGCAGCCCCGGCGGCTCAGGCCGGAACACTGAAGCTTTCTTT. Its translation is CASSPGGSGRNTEAFF.

The chain links TRBV27 to TRBJ1-6, with 7 nucleotides matching TRBD1. Germline-derived CDR1 and CDR2 are MNHEY and SMNVEV (reference sequence). This CDR3 is 15 amino acids long. V trimming: 4 bases; J trimming: 10 bases; junction bases outside the gene matches: 10. The CDR3 reads CASSSWTGSASPLHF. The CDR3 DNA follows: TGTGCCAGCAGTTCATGGACAGGCTCGGCGTCACCCCTCCACTTT.

This clonotype was seen at least ten times. This sequence joins TRBV5-1 and TRBJ1-1, with D tentatively TRBD1 (6 bases). The germline V gene has CDR1 SGHRS and CDR2 YFSETQ. This CDR3 has 15 residues. Trimming left V 0 bases short and J 2 bases short, with 11 bases between. CDR3 DNA: TGCGCCAGCAGCTTGGGGGCAGGGGTTAACACTGAAGCTTTCTTT. As protein: CASSLGAGVNTEAFF.

This clonotype has just one count. The chain is built from TRBV5-1 and TRBJ2-3, with 13 bases fitting TRBD2. From germline, CDR1 is SGHRS and CDR2 YFSETQ. The CDR3 is 16 amino acids. With V trimmed by 4 bases and J by 7 bases, 9 bases remained unmatched. The CDR3 is CASSPGLAGVVYTQYF. CDR3 nucleotides: TGCGCCAGCAGCCCAGGACTAGCGGGAGTCGTTTATACGCAGTATTTT. The full variable domain, in which reference TRBV5-1 and TRBJ2-3 provide the parts outside the CDR3, is KAGVTQTPRYLIKTRGQQVTLSCSPISGHRSVSWYQQTPGQGLQFLFEYFSETQRNKGNFPGRFSGRQFSNSRSEMNVSTLELGDSALYLCASSPGLAGVVYTQYFGPGTRLTVL.

Judged by abundance, this clonotype is medium-sized. This sequence joins TRBV28 and TRBJ2-7, with D uncertain. This CDR3 spans 12 amino acids. Germline V lookup: CDR1 MDHEN, CDR2 SYDVKM. V was clipped by 3 bases and J by 3 bases, with 6 bases between them. The CDR3 DNA follows: TGTGCCAGCAGTTTTGTGGGCTACGAGCAGTACTTC. Protein: CASSFVGYEQYF. Variable domain in full (rest from reference TRBV28 and TRBJ2-7): DVKVTQSSRYLVKRTGEKVFLECVQDMDHENMFWYRQDPGLGLRLIYFSYDVKMKEKGDIPEGYSVSREKKERFSLILESASTNQTSMYLCASSFVGYEQYFGPGTRLTVT.

The V and J genes are TRBV4-1 and TRBJ1-5; D may be TRBD1 (5 bases). Trimming cost V 0 bases and J 6 bases, with 12 bases left between them. The CDR3 covers 15 residues. Germline-derived CDR1 and CDR2 are MGHRA and YSYEKL. CDR3 sequence: CASSQDAGMGQPQHF. In DNA, the CDR3 is TGCGCCAGCAGCCAAGACGCAGGGATGGGTCAGCCCCAGCATTTT.

This chain uses TRBV12-5 with TRBJ2-1; 8 positions match TRBD1. Germline V gene lookup returns CDR1 LGHNT and CDR2 FRNRAP. CDR3 length equals 22 residues. J was trimmed by 2 bases and V by 0 bases; bases with no gene match: 21. The CDR3 region has the DNA TGTGCTAGTGGTTTGGTCGCCAGGGACAGGATCAGCGGTACCACTACCTACAATGAGCAGTTCTTC. Translation gives CASGLVARDRISGTTTYNEQFF.

This clonotype showed up many times. The J gene is TRBJ2-1, the V gene TRBV9, with D possibly matching TRBD1 (6 bases). The CDR3 runs to 14 residues. The V gene's germline CDR1 is SGDLS and CDR2 YYNGEE. The germline V and J ends were trimmed by 4 bases and 7 bases, with 15 bases remaining between them. The CDR3 DNA sequence: TGTGCCAGCAGCACCCGTCCCCAGGGGAATGAGCAGTTCTTC. Amino acid sequence: CASSTRPQGNEQFF.

V is TRBV6-9 and J is TRBJ2-7; no firm D call. V shed 7 bases and J shed 2 bases, with 21 bases lying between them. Germline V gives CDR1 MNHGY, CDR2 SVAAGI. CDR3 length equals 16 residues. The chain's CDR3 is CASIYEFPANTYEQYF. DNA of the CDR3: TGTGCCAGCATTTACGAGTTTCCGGCCAACACCTACGAGCAGTACTTC.

This clonotype is termed medium-sized. The V gene is TRBV6-1, the J gene TRBJ2-7; D could derive from TRBD1 or TRBD2 (5 bases each). The CDR3 has 14 amino acids. CDR1 is MNHNS, CDR2 SASEGT, per germline. Trimming took 4 bases from V and 4 from J, leaving 14 bases between them. The CDR3 nucleotides are TGTGCCAGCAGTGCCGGGGCTGGGGGATACGAGCAGTACTTC. It is translated as CASSAGAGGYEQYF.

This clonotype was counted many times. The V gene is TRBV2, the J gene TRBJ1-1; the D is unclear. CDR1 is SNHLY and CDR2 is FYNNEI in the germline V gene. The CDR3 has 11 amino acids. Trimming left V 11 bases short and J 2 bases short, with 9 bases between. CDR3 sequence: CAELRNTEAFF. The DNA for the CDR3 is TGTGCCGAACTAAGAAACACTGAAGCTTTCTTT.

Many counts were recorded for this clonotype. The gene calls are TRBV12-3 or TRBV12-4 and TRBJ1-5; perhaps TRBD1 as D (6 bases). V was trimmed by 5 bases and J by 4 bases, leaving 9 bases between them. The CDR3 is 13 amino acids. The CDR3: CASSKQGNQPQHF. The CDR3 region has the DNA TGTGCCAGCAGTAAACAGGGTAATCAGCCCCAGCATTTT.

In this sample, this clonotype turned up many times. V usage is TRBV2 and J usage is TRBJ2-5; no clear D gene. V lost 6 bases and J 2 bases, leaving 10 bases between the germline ends. Germline CDR1 and CDR2: SNHLY and FYNNEI. The CDR3 spans 13 residues. The CDR3 loop is CASSTDRQETQYF. As DNA, the CDR3 is TGTGCCAGCAGCACGGATAGACAAGAGACCCAGTACTTC.

The chain is built from TRBV24-1 and TRBJ2-6; D is perhaps TRBD2 (7 bases). Deletions cut 2 bases from V and 3 bases from J, with 16 bases between. Germline assignment: CDR1 KGHDR and CDR2 SFDVKD. The CDR3 length is 18 residues. CDR3 residues: CATSDWSGGRGGANVLTF. DNA of the CDR3: TGTGCCACCAGTGATTGGTCCGGGGGGCGCGGTGGGGCCAACGTCCTGACTTTC.

The table lists this clonotype with many counts. The gene calls are TRBV9 and TRBJ2-7; 7 nucleotides match TRBD1. Looked up from germline, CDR1 is SGDLS and CDR2 is YYNGEE. The CDR3 contains 17 residues. Trimming cost V 3 bases and J 1 base; bases outside gene matches: 13. The CDR3 region is CASSGPPTGPSSYEQYF. CDR3 sequence (DNA): TGTGCCAGCAGCGGACCCCCGACAGGGCCGTCATCCTACGAGCAGTACTTC.

This clonotype came up many times. The chain combines TRBV2 with TRBJ1-2; D unresolved. Trimming shortened V by 6 bases and J by 5 bases, and 13 bases separated the two germline ends. The CDR3 covers 13 residues. Germline V gene lookup returns CDR1 SNHLY and CDR2 FYNNEI. The CDR3 DNA is TGTGCCAGCAGCCAGAGTAGGAATTATGGCTACACCTTC. Its protein is CASSQSRNYGYTF.

Worth noting for this clonotype: Only one base separates this from a far larger clonotype, so it likely reflects a read error. V is TRBV6-2 or TRBV6-3 and J is TRBJ2-4; no clear D gene. CDR1 is MNHEY and CDR2 is SVGEGT in the germline V gene. V gave up 0 bases and J gave up 13 bases, with 19 bases separating them. This CDR3 has 15 residues. CDR3 region: CASSYSGLVEENQYF. The CDR3 region has the DNA TGTGCCAGCAGTTACTCGGGCTTAGTAGAAGAGAACCAGTACTTC.

Remarks on this clonotype: With only one base between it and a far larger clone, this is likely a read error. The genes are TRBV6-4 and TRBJ1-5; D may be TRBD1 (6 bases). The germline V gene has CDR1 MRHNA and CDR2 SNTAGT. CDR3 length: 14 amino acids. Here the CDR3 DNA reads TGTGCCAGCATCGACGGGGGGGCCAATAAGCCCCAGCATTTT. Residues: CASIDGGANKPQHF.